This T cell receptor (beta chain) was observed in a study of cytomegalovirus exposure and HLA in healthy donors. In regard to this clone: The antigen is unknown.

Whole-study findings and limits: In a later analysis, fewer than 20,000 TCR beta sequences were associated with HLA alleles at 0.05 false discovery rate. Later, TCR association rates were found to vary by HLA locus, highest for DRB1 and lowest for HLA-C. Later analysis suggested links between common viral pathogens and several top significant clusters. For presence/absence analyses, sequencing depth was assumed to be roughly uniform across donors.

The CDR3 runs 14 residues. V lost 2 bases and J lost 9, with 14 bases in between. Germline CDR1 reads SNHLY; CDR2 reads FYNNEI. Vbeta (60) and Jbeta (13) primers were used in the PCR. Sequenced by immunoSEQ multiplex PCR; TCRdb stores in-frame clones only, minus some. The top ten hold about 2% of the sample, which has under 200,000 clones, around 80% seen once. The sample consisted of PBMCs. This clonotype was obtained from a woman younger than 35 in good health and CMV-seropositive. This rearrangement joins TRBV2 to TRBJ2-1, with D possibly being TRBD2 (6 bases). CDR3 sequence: CASSEMTRDGEQFF. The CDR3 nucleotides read TGTGCCAGCAGTGAAATGACTAGGGACGGTGAGCAGTTCTTC.